Shown below are 17 T cell receptor beta chains from a single sample sequenced in a study of control samples from healthy donors and cancer patients. Assay used: immunoSEQ multiplex PCR; TCRdb lists only in-frame clones, some missing. The data contain about 120,000 clones, approximately 88% of them seen just once; the ten biggest clones take up 3.4%. Sequenced sample: blood. The receptors derive from a man in his forties in good health.

The rearrangement uses TRBV7-2 and TRBJ2-6, with 8 nucleotides matching TRBD1. Germline CDR1 is SGHTA and CDR2 is FQGNSA. V lost 5 bases and J lost 2; bases outside the gene matches: 11. The CDR3 length is 18 residues. CDR3 in amino acids: CASSPQAGGLTGANVLTF. The CDR3 nucleotides are TGTGCCAGCAGCCCCCAGGCAGGGGGCTTGACTGGGGCCAACGTCCTGACTTTC.

This CDR3 reads CASSWTGSSYEQYF. The CDR3 DNA is TGTGCCAGCAGTTGGACAGGGTCCTCCTACGAGCAGTACTTC. The chain joins TRBV6-2 or TRBV6-3 to TRBJ2-7; TRBD1 matches at 8 bases. Losses at the gene ends were 4 bases for V and 0 bases for J; bases not matched to a gene: 2. Germline CDR1 MNHEY, CDR2 SVGEGT. CDR3 size: 14 residues.

The rearrangement links TRBV7-2 to TRBJ1-6; tentatively, D is TRBD1 (6 bases). Germline V gene sequence: CDR1 SGHTA, CDR2 FQGNSA. Trimming left V 7 bases short and J 2 bases short, with 15 bases between. The CDR3 consists of 16 residues. CDR3 amino acids: CASNIAGGPYNSPLHF. As DNA, the CDR3 is TGTGCCAGCAACATCGCGGGGGGGCCCTATAATTCACCCCTCCACTTT.

The rearrangement joins TRBV14 to TRBJ1-4, with D tentatively TRBD1 (6 bases). This CDR3 contains 16 residues. V gave up 1 base and J gave up 4 bases, with 13 bases separating them. The germline CDR1 and CDR2 sequences are SGHDN and FVKESK. The CDR3 bases are TGTGCCAGCAGCCAAGGGGGGACACGGCTTAATGAAAAACTGTTTTTT. Its protein is CASSQGGTRLNEKLFF. The full variable domain, in which reference TRBV14 and TRBJ1-4 provide the parts outside the CDR3, is EAGVTQFPSHSVIEKGQTVTLRCDPISGHDNLYWYRRVMGKEIKFLLHFVKESKQDESGMPNNRFLAERTGGTYSTLKVQPAELEDSGVYFCASSQGGTRLNEKLFFGSGTQLSVL.

The chain couples TRBV5-8 to TRBJ1-1; D remains unclear. Trimming took off 4 bases at V and 0 bases at J, with 13 bases between the two ends. Per germline, CDR1 SGHTS and CDR2 YDEGEE. This CDR3 region has 15 residues. The CDR3 sequence: CASSPFLLMNTEAFF. Here the CDR3 DNA reads TGTGCCAGCAGCCCCTTCCTACTGATGAACACTGAAGCTTTCTTT.

The rearrangement uses TRBV10-2 and TRBJ1-1, with a possible D match to TRBD1 (6 bases). The V gene's germline CDR1 is WSHSY and CDR2 SAAADI. V was trimmed by 1 base and J by 6 bases, leaving 12 bases between them. The CDR3 length is 14 residues. CDR3 DNA sequence: TGCGCCAGCAGTGAGTACAGGGTCGGTGCTGAAGCTTTCTTT. It is translated as CASSEYRVGAEAFF.

This rearrangement joins TRBV15 to TRBJ1-1; TRBD1 matches 8 bases. The CDR3 has 19 amino acids. Unmatched junction bases numbered 16, after V lost 0 bases and J lost 4 bases. Germline V gene lookup returns CDR1 LNHNV and CDR2 YYDKDF (reference sequence). For the CDR3, the DNA is TGTGCCACCAGCAGAGATGAAAGATGGCAGGGGGCGCTGGGCACTGAAGCTTTCTTT. This gives the protein CATSRDERWQGALGTEAFF.

To note about this clone: A junction end diverges from the germline sequence, so it may reflect a read error. The chain links TRBV2 to TRBJ2-1; 11 nucleotides agree with TRBD2. CDR3 length: 13 amino acids. CDR1 is SNHLY, CDR2 FYNNEI, per germline. The CDR3 protein is CVSIAGGFQVQFF. CDR3 nucleotide sequence: TGTGTCAGCATAGCGGGGGGGTTTCAGGTGCAGTTCTTC.

The chain carries TRBV5-1 and TRBJ2-6, with D tentatively TRBD1 (5 bases). The germline V and J ends were trimmed by 2 bases and 3 bases, with 9 bases remaining between them. This CDR3 region has 15 residues. From germline, CDR1 is SGHRS and CDR2 YFSETQ. CDR3 loop: CASSLTGDGANVLTF. CDR3 sequence (DNA): TGCGCCAGCAGCTTAACAGGCGATGGGGCCAACGTCCTGACTTTC.

The chain is built from TRBV11-2 and TRBJ2-1; D is possibly TRBD2 (6 bases). CDR1 is SGHAT and CDR2 is FQNNGV in the germline V gene. This CDR3 is 17 amino acids long. Trimming removed 2 bases from V and 0 bases from J, with 14 bases in between. Here the CDR3 DNA reads TGTGCCAGCAGCTTACAAGCGGGTGAGGTCTCCTACAATGAGCAGTTCTTC. Amino acid sequence: CASSLQAGEVSYNEQFF. Full variable domain (remainder filled in from reference TRBV11-2 and TRBJ2-1): EAGVAQSPRYKIIEKRQSVAFWCNPISGHATLYWYQQILGQGPKLLIQFQNNGVVDDSQLPKDRFSAERLKGVDSTLKIQPAKLEDSAVYLCASSLQAGEVSYNEQFFGPGTRLTVL.

J is TRBJ1-6 and V is TRBV6-5, with D uncertain. This CDR3 has 15 amino acids. Germline V lookup: CDR1 MNHEY, CDR2 SVGAGI. V gave up 8 bases and J gave up 6 bases, with 17 bases separating them. CDR3: CASGPWATINSPLHF. DNA for the CDR3: TGTGCCAGCGGGCCATGGGCCACGATTAATTCACCCCTCCACTTT.

The chain uses TRBV14 and TRBJ2-1; D unclear. Germline V CDR1 and CDR2: SGHDN, FVKESK. V shed 1 base and J shed 5 bases, with 9 bases lying between them. This CDR3 has 14 amino acids. The CDR3 nucleotides are TGTGCCAGCAGCCAAGCCAGCCTCCACAATGAGCAGTTCTTC. Its translation: CASSQASLHNEQFF.

A single count supports this clone. The V gene is TRBV3-1 (or the pseudogene TRBV3-2), the J gene TRBJ2-5; the D gene is possibly TRBD1 (6 bases). Germline V gene data show CDR1 as LGHDT and CDR2 as YNNKEL (reference sequence). The CDR3 totals 13 residues. Between the trimmed V and J ends, which lost 4 bases and 5 bases, there was a span of 11 bases. In DNA form, the CDR3 reads TGTGCCAGCAGCCCAGGGGTTGAGGAGACCCAGTACTTC. The encoded protein is CASSPGVEETQYF.

The CDR3 region is CASSFRGGEQYF. CDR3 nucleotide sequence: TGTGCCAGCAGCTTCCGCGGAGGGGAGCAGTACTTC. This rearrangement joins TRBV11-3 to TRBJ2-7, with D possibly matching TRBD2 (6 bases). Germline CDR1 and CDR2: SGHNT and YENEEA. The CDR3 is made up of 12 amino acids. V lost 3 bases and J 7 bases, leaving 10 bases between the germline ends.

This clone appeared once. This sequence joins TRBV4-2 and TRBJ1-3; no clear D. Trimming stripped 2 bases from V and 1 base from J, with 12 bases between. This CDR3 is built from 16 residues. CDR1 is LGHNA, CDR2 YNFKEQ, per germline. CDR3 loop: CASSQRARISGNTIYF. Here the CDR3 DNA reads TGTGCCAGCAGCCAAAGGGCTCGTATATCTGGAAACACCATATATTTT.

The genes are TRBV28 and TRBJ2-2, with D tentatively TRBD2 (5 bases). The germline V gene has CDR1 MDHEN and CDR2 SYDVKM. V was shortened by 1 base and J by 6 bases, with 12 bases between the two germline ends. This CDR3 is 15 amino acids long. The chain's CDR3 is CASSLSGSNAGELFF. CDR3 sequence (DNA): TGTGCCAGCAGTTTATCGGGGTCTAATGCCGGGGAGCTGTTTTTT.

J is TRBJ1-2 and V is TRBV5-6, with 8 bases identical to TRBD1. Germline-derived CDR1 and CDR2 are SGHDT and YYEEEE. The CDR3 is 16 amino acids. The junction had 9 bases not matched to a gene; V was cut back by 2 bases and J by 3 bases. The CDR3 DNA sequence: TGTGCCAGCAGCTTTTCGCCGCAGGGGGCAGACTATGGCTACACCTTC. As protein: CASSFSPQGADYGYTF.